This TCR beta chain derives from a study of T cell changes during pregnancy in multiple sclerosis. The CDR3 is 13 residues long. V lost 1 base to trimming and J lost 7 bases, with 8 bases between them. The germline CDR1 and CDR2 sequences are SGHDN and FVKESK. Some clones are missing from TCRdb's copy, which holds only in-frame ones; the method was immunoSEQ multiplex PCR. The sample has approximately 70,000 clones, 80% to 90% seen once. The chain employs TRBV14 and TRBJ2-1, with D tentatively TRBD2 (6 bases). The TCR comes from a female donor in good health, enrolled as a control in a pregnancy study. The sequencing here drew on peripheral blood, taken in the first trimester of pregnancy. The DNA for the CDR3 is TGTGCCAGCAGCCAAGGGGGGAGGAATGAGCAGTTCTTC. Translation: CASSQGGRNEQFF.